A selection of T cell receptor beta chains follows, all from one sample in a study of PD-1 blockade in classical Hodgkin lymphoma. Sequencing was performed with immunoSEQ multiplex PCR; in TCRdb, only in-frame clones are kept and a portion is missing. The profile shows 20,000 to 25,000 clones, approximately 94% of them singletons. The sequencing input was peripheral blood mononuclear cells (PBMCs). These receptors all come from a human donor with classical Hodgkin lymphoma. The CDR3 runs from the conserved cysteine through the conserved F or W. A D gene is named only where the DNA matches it firmly. Expanded clones are given a class, and other clones once, few, many or no size at all.

CDR3 protein: CASGDKSSYEQYF; CDR3 DNA: TGTGCCAGCGGGGACAAAAGCTCCTACGAGCAGTACTTC; J gene: TRBJ2-7; V gene: TRBV25-1; clone size: .; D gene: .
CDR3 protein: CASSYRGSYEQYF; CDR3 DNA: TGTGCCAGCAGTTACAGGGGGTCTTACGAGCAGTACTTC; J gene: TRBJ2-7; V gene: TRBV28; clone size: .; D gene: TRBD1
CDR3 protein: CASSPSDRANTEAFF; CDR3 DNA: TGTGCCAGCAGCCCCAGCGACAGGGCGAACACTGAAGCTTTCTTT; J gene: TRBJ1-1; V gene: TRBV7-9; clone size: .; D gene: TRBD1
CDR3 protein: CASRPDPQETQYF; CDR3 DNA: TGTGCCAGCAGACCAGACCCGCAAGAGACCCAGTACTTC; J gene: TRBJ2-5; V gene: TRBV28; clone size: .; D gene: .
CDR3 protein: CASSLETGGNTEAFF; CDR3 DNA: TGTGCCAGCAGCCTCGAGACAGGGGGGAACACTGAAGCTTTCTTT; J gene: TRBJ1-1; V gene: TRBV7-2; clone size: .; D gene: TRBD1
CDR3 protein: CASNRGQGALNTEAFF; CDR3 DNA: TGTGCCAGCAACCGAGGACAGGGGGCCTTGAACACTGAAGCTTTCTTT; J gene: TRBJ1-1; V gene: TRBV27; clone size: .; D gene: TRBD1
CDR3 protein: CSVELRAQETQYF; CDR3 DNA: TGCAGCGTTGAATTAAGAGCGCAAGAGACCCAGTACTTC; J gene: TRBJ2-5; V gene: TRBV29-1; clone size: few; D gene: .
CDR3 protein: CATIRRLTGTGRLADTQYF; CDR3 DNA: TGTGCCACCATCAGACGGTTAACCGGGACAGGGAGGTTGGCCGATACGCAGTATTTT; J gene: TRBJ2-3; V gene: TRBV2; clone size: .; D gene: TRBD1
CDR3 protein: CASSWGTPNTGELFF; CDR3 DNA: TGTGCCAGCAGCTGGGGGACCCCGAACACCGGGGAGCTGTTTTTT; J gene: TRBJ2-2; V gene: TRBV11-1; clone size: .; D gene: .
CDR3 protein: CASSVGLAGGLREQFF; CDR3 DNA: TGTGCCAGCAGCGTCGGACTAGCGGGGGGGCTCAGAGAGCAGTTCTTC; J gene: TRBJ2-1; V gene: TRBV5-6; clone size: .; D gene: TRBD2
CDR3 protein: CASSDRGRSWSLRYGYTF; CDR3 DNA: TGTGCCAGCAGTGACCGCGGCAGAAGTTGGTCTCTGCGGTATGGCTACACCTTC; J gene: TRBJ1-2; V gene: TRBV2; clone size: .; D gene: .
CDR3 protein: CASSLFRTGAGDTQYF; CDR3 DNA: TGTGCCAGCAGCTTATTCCGGACAGGGGCAGGAGATACGCAGTATTTT; J gene: TRBJ2-3; V gene: TRBV7-2; clone size: .; D gene: TRBD1
CDR3 protein: CASSPLDSFHYGYTF; CDR3 DNA: TGTGCCAGCTCACCACTAGACTCCTTCCACTATGGCTACACCTTC; J gene: TRBJ1-2; V gene: TRBV18; clone size: .; D gene: .
CDR3 protein: CASSQDTYNEQFF; CDR3 DNA: TGCGCCAGCAGCCAAGATACCTACAATGAGCAGTTCTTC; J gene: TRBJ2-1; V gene: TRBV4-3; clone size: .; D gene: .
CDR3 protein: CASSRDTMSNQPQHF; CDR3 DNA: TGTGCCAGCAGCAGGGACACTATGAGCAATCAGCCCCAGCATTTT; J gene: TRBJ1-5; V gene: TRBV7-8; clone size: .; D gene: .
CDR3 protein: CASSIQTGLNEKLFF; CDR3 DNA: TGTGCCAGCAGCATCCAGACAGGGTTGAATGAAAAACTGTTTTTT; J gene: TRBJ1-4; V gene: TRBV21-1; clone size: .; D gene: .
CDR3 protein: CASSGHPNTGELFF; CDR3 DNA: TGTGCCAGCAGCGGGCACCCTAACACCGGGGAGCTGTTTTTT; J gene: TRBJ2-2; V gene: TRBV21-1; clone size: .; D gene: .
CDR3 protein: CASSPPLRAGNTEAFF; CDR3 DNA: TGTGCCAGCTCACCACCCTTAAGGGCGGGGAACACTGAAGCTTTCTTT; J gene: TRBJ1-1; V gene: TRBV18; clone size: .; D gene: .
CDR3 protein: CASSSTSGDSYNEQFF; CDR3 DNA: TGTGCCAGCAGTTCGACTAGCGGGGACTCCTACAATGAGCAGTTCTTC; J gene: TRBJ2-1; V gene: TRBV6-4; clone size: .; D gene: TRBD2
CDR3 protein: CASSPSRFSGVGELFF; CDR3 DNA: TGTGCCAGCAGCCCCAGCCGGTTTAGCGGGGTCGGGGAGCTGTTTTTT; J gene: TRBJ2-2; V gene: TRBV9; clone size: few; D gene: TRBD2
CDR3 protein: CASTRVPGQGEQYF; CDR3 DNA: TGTGCCAGTACCAGAGTGCCGGGACAAGGCGAGCAGTACTTC; J gene: TRBJ2-7; V gene: TRBV19; clone size: .; D gene: .
CDR3 protein: CASSQEYTDTQYF; CDR3 DNA: TGTGCCAGTAGCCAGGAGTACACAGATACGCAGTATTTT; J gene: TRBJ2-3; V gene: TRBV19; clone size: .; D gene: .
CDR3 protein: CASSPGHNRNQPQHF; CDR3 DNA: TGTGCCAGCAGCCCCGGACACAACCGCAATCAGCCCCAGCATTTT; J gene: TRBJ1-5; V gene: TRBV6-5; clone size: .; D gene: .
CDR3 protein: CASRTGRGWVGTDTQYF; CDR3 DNA: TGTGCCAGCAGGACGGGCCGCGGGTGGGTGGGCACAGATACGCAGTATTTT; J gene: TRBJ2-3; V gene: TRBV2; clone size: .; D gene: .
CDR3 protein: CASSSRGTGGYEQYF; CDR3 DNA: TGTGCCAGCAGCTCTCGCGGGACAGGGGGTTACGAGCAGTACTTC; J gene: TRBJ2-7; V gene: TRBV13; clone size: .; D gene: TRBD1
CDR3 protein: CAWRRSDLAGTSTDTQYF; CDR3 DNA: TGTGCCTGGAGACGTTCAGATCTAGCGGGGACTAGCACAGATACGCAGTATTTT; J gene: TRBJ2-3; V gene: TRBV30; clone size: .; D gene: TRBD2
CDR3 protein: CASSPYEQYF; CDR3 DNA: TGTGCCAGCTCTCCGTACGAGCAGTACTTC; J gene: TRBJ2-7; V gene: TRBV2; clone size: .; D gene: .
CDR3 protein: CASIGMGWGNSGNTIYF; CDR3 DNA: TGTGCCAGCATTGGAATGGGTTGGGGGAATTCTGGAAACACCATATATTTT; J gene: TRBJ1-3; V gene: TRBV2; clone size: .; D gene: .
CDR3 protein: CASSLGALGQRSGEQFF; CDR3 DNA: TGTGCTAGCAGCTTGGGGGCCCTGGGACAGAGATCAGGAGAGCAGTTCTTC; J gene: TRBJ2-1; V gene: TRBV5-5; clone size: .; D gene: TRBD1
CDR3 protein: CASSQTSGRNNEQFF; CDR3 DNA: TGTGCCAGCAGCCAGACTAGCGGTCGGAACAATGAGCAGTTCTTC; J gene: TRBJ2-1; V gene: TRBV7-9; clone size: .; D gene: TRBD2
CDR3 protein: CASSLVRTGEETQYF; CDR3 DNA: TGTGCCAGCAGCTTAGTTCGGACAGGGGAAGAGACCCAGTACTTC; J gene: TRBJ2-5; V gene: TRBV7-8; clone size: .; D gene: TRBD1
CDR3 protein: CASSQAAGTFREKLFF; CDR3 DNA: TGTGCCAGCAGCCAAGCCGCAGGGACTTTCAGGGAAAAACTGTTTTTT; J gene: TRBJ1-4; V gene: TRBV4-2; clone size: once; D gene: .
CDR3 protein: CASSQDHRADEQFF; CDR3 DNA: TGCGCCAGCAGCCAAGATCACAGGGCAGATGAGCAGTTCTTC; J gene: TRBJ2-1; V gene: TRBV4-3; clone size: .; D gene: .
CDR3 protein: CASSVGGGNQPQHF; CDR3 DNA: TGTGCCAGCAGTGTAGGGGGAGGTAATCAGCCCCAGCATTTT; J gene: TRBJ1-5; V gene: TRBV2; clone size: .; D gene: .
CDR3 protein: CAISEDSTAGGYTF; CDR3 DNA: TGTGCCATCAGTGAGGACTCTACGGCGGGTGGCTACACCTTC; J gene: TRBJ1-2; V gene: TRBV10-3; clone size: .; D gene: .
CDR3 protein: CASSPNTDTQYF; CDR3 DNA: TGTGCCAGCAGCCCGAACACAGATACGCAGTATTTT; J gene: TRBJ2-3; V gene: TRBV7-9; clone size: .; D gene: .
CDR3 protein: CATYARGENSYEQYF; CDR3 DNA: TGTGCCACCTACGCAAGGGGGGAAAACTCCTACGAGCAGTACTTC; J gene: TRBJ2-7; V gene: TRBV28; clone size: .; D gene: .
CDR3 protein: CASSRQLAGYYNEQFF; CDR3 DNA: TGCGCCAGCAGCCGCCAACTAGCGGGCTACTACAATGAGCAGTTCTTC; J gene: TRBJ2-1; V gene: TRBV4-1; clone size: .; D gene: TRBD2
CDR3 protein: CASSMGFGLQETQYF; CDR3 DNA: TGTGCCAGTAGTATGGGCTTCGGGCTCCAAGAGACCCAGTACTTC; J gene: TRBJ2-5; V gene: TRBV19; clone size: .; D gene: .
CDR3 protein: CASSQSWDRGLETQYF; CDR3 DNA: TGCGCCAGCAGTCAATCGTGGGACAGGGGGCTTGAGACCCAGTACTTC; J gene: TRBJ2-5; V gene: TRBV23-1; clone size: .; D gene: TRBD1
CDR3 protein: CASSLGDLGGPGNTIYF; CDR3 DNA: TGCGCCAGCAGCTTGGGGGACCTAGGGGGTCCCGGAAACACCATATATTTT; J gene: TRBJ1-3; V gene: TRBV5-1; clone size: .; D gene: .
CDR3 protein: CASSLVGGQGTQYF; CDR3 DNA: TGTGCCAGCAGCTTAGTTGGGGGCCAAGGGACCCAGTACTTC; J gene: TRBJ2-5; V gene: TRBV11-2; clone size: .; D gene: .
CDR3 protein: CAISGILEGGGETQYF; CDR3 DNA: TGTGCCATCAGTGGAATCCTAGAAGGCGGAGGAGAGACCCAGTACTTC; J gene: TRBJ2-5; V gene: TRBV10-3; clone size: .; D gene: .
CDR3 protein: CASSPLRGTGELFF; CDR3 DNA: TGTGCCAGCAGCCCCCTCCGGGGAACCGGGGAGCTGTTTTTT; J gene: TRBJ2-2; V gene: TRBV7-3; clone size: .; D gene: .
CDR3 protein: CASSYFLPGSGNTIYF; CDR3 DNA: TGTGCCAGCAGTTACTTTCTGCCCGGGTCAGGAAACACCATATATTTT; J gene: TRBJ1-3; V gene: TRBV6-5; clone size: .; D gene: .
CDR3 protein: CASSLDTSGRYF; CDR3 DNA: TGTGCCAGCAGCTTAGATACCTCGGGGCGGTACTTC; J gene: TRBJ2-5; V gene: TRBV11-2; clone size: .; D gene: .
CDR3 protein: CASRAQETQYF; CDR3 DNA: TGTGCCAGCAGGGCCCAAGAGACCCAGTACTTC; J gene: TRBJ2-5; V gene: TRBV2; clone size: once; D gene: .
CDR3 protein: CASSEGLGGNEQFF; CDR3 DNA: TGTGCCAGTAGTGAGGGCTTGGGTGGCAATGAGCAGTTCTTC; J gene: TRBJ2-1; V gene: TRBV19; clone size: .; D gene: .
CDR3 protein: CASSLRTGVRGTQYF; CDR3 DNA: TGTGCCAGCAGTCTGAGGACAGGGGTAAGAGGGACCCAGTACTTC; J gene: TRBJ2-5; V gene: TRBV27; clone size: .; D gene: TRBD1
CDR3 protein: CASSQGSGEQYF; CDR3 DNA: TGTGCCAGCAGTCAGGGCTCGGGAGAGCAGTACTTC; J gene: TRBJ2-7; V gene: TRBV28; clone size: .; D gene: .
CDR3 protein: CASSLGTGSPYEQYF; CDR3 DNA: TGTGCCAGCAGCTTAGGGACAGGTAGCCCCTACGAGCAGTACTTC; J gene: TRBJ2-7; V gene: TRBV11-3; clone size: once; D gene: TRBD1
CDR3 protein: CASSTQGGGTDTQYF; CDR3 DNA: TGTGCCAGTAGTACCCAGGGAGGGGGTACAGATACGCAGTATTTT; J gene: TRBJ2-3; V gene: TRBV19; clone size: .; D gene: .
CDR3 protein: CASSQVGQGSKTQYF; CDR3 DNA: TGCGCCAGCAGCCAAGTGGGACAGGGGTCGAAGACCCAGTACTTC; J gene: TRBJ2-5; V gene: TRBV4-1; clone size: .; D gene: TRBD1